Listed below are T cell receptor beta chains from one sample, sequenced in a study of human T cells and chemical hapten exposure. Each CDR3 protein is one row after TCRdb ran MiXCR on the RACE reads. The sample lists approximately 350,000 distinct CDR3 sequences, under 6.5% seen once, with more than 5.5% in the top ten. The input for sequencing was whole blood, taken in connection with sensitization to the hapten diphenylcyclopropenone (DPC). Every receptor here comes from a woman under 30 with alopecia areata. Some clones in this sample may be carry-over from other donors' samples. CDR3s leave out the opening cysteine and the closing phenylalanine or tryptophan. For some rows the clone size is stated as once, few or many, or as a class when expanded; others skip it.

V,size,CDR3
TRBV9,few,ASSVESGGGYREQY
TRBV6-5,few,ASREDGNYGYT
TRBV7-8,.,ASSLSRTVQPQH
TRBV3-1,many,ASARTGGEKLF
TRBV2,many,ASTEGSNQPQH
TRBV7-4,many,ASSPGPRTGNTEAF
TRBV12-3/TRBV12-4,few,ASSRSGTGTYNEQF
TRBV25-1,many,ASRGGSGPPLH
TRBV12-3/TRBV12-4,.,ASSAPGGAYGYT
TRBV6-5,few,ASSLAGTGAHEQY
TRBV4-3,many,ASSRGQGWPEAF
TRBV7-9,few,ASSPGTGESYQETQY
TRBV11-2,many,ASSPNSGGGADTQY
TRBV9,many,ASSVGGSQPQH
TRBV7-2,many,ASTRGGGNYEQY
TRBV19,.,ASSGSRSTGELF
TRBV7-2,few,ASSLSRGPGTGIWNEQF
TRBV9,.,ASTPGGNSPLH
TRBV14,.,ASSPRLRGGEKLF
TRBV27,many,ASSLSGDYNEQF
TRBV2,.,ASRERSTDTQY
TRBV3-1,few,ASSSSAVINEKLF
TRBV5-1,.,ATRQGETGELF
TRBV4-2,once,ASSSLQGTDTQY
TRBV5-5,.,ASSLWDRGDQPQH
TRBV13,many,ASSSDTAQPQH
TRBV3-1,.,ASRSGGLNTEAF
TRBV9,many,ASSVASQETQY
TRBV29-1,many,SVEAGTADTQY
TRBV6-5,few,ASGPPSTDTQY
TRBV18,.,ASSPDGAHSNQPQH
TRBV3-1,few,ASSQEGGRPHTEAF
TRBV12-3/TRBV12-4,many,ASSLGRYLGQPQH
TRBV5-1,.,ASSLDDNEQF
TRBV6-2/TRBV6-3,few,ASSYPQGDTDTQY
TRBV19,many,ASRGRQETQY
TRBV7-3,.,ASSAGTTGTQY
TRBV28,.,ACSSGGIRTDTQY
TRBV7-9,many,ASTRGTEAF
TRBV14,few,ASSRLTITGKKDGYT
TRBV5-1,many,ASSLGEAGTPAPLH
TRBV3-1,many,ASRRTSGSTDTQY
TRBV18,.,ASSSQGPTNEKLF
TRBV4-1,few,ASSLSPYGGYQETQY
TRBV24-1,few,ATSASSNTGELF
TRBV5-1,.,ASSLGGGELF
TRBV12-3/TRBV12-4,.,ASSLAVGQGTDTQY
TRBV7-9,.,ASSLATSPTNEKLF
TRBV5-5,.,ASSLGAQGFITDTQY
TRBV6-2/TRBV6-3,many,ASRQGSSETGELF
TRBV6-5,many,ATDRGGGASEAF
TRBV6-2/TRBV6-3,.,ASSYSTGGTEAF
TRBV7-9,.,ASSLAGRDRDQPQH
TRBV7-2,many,ASSFTSGLNTEAF
TRBV13,many,ASSFRLKGAPEAF
TRBV19,few,ASSYRDRGATGELF
TRBV2,many,ASMYRGTGLNTEAF
TRBV9,.,ARSVPDYEQY
TRBV10-3,few,AISESGEVHTQY